This T cell receptor beta chain was sequenced for a study of beta chain features in type 1 diabetes. The wider study: When patients were set against healthy donors, age, gender and cell yields were similar.

Averaging around 110 mL, one heparinised blood draw was given by each donor. Based on CD45RO/CCR7/CD25/CD127/CD95/CD27, CD4+ regulatory, stem cell-like memory, naive and central memory cells were sorted. The germline V gene has CDR1 SQVTM and CDR2 ANQGSEA. CDR3 size: 14 residues. Trimming removed 5 bases from V and 3 bases from J; junction bases left unmatched: 8. This clone was seen a handful of times. Every bit of the isolated RNA underwent reverse transcription, so sequencing read expressed TCRB transcripts. TCRdb's copy holds only in-frame clones and misses some; the assay was immunoSEQ multiplex PCR. The sample records under 400,000 clones, about 20% being singletons.

Material for sequencing was naive CD4+ T cells from blood. The chain joins TRBV29-1 to TRBJ2-3, with 7 bases fitting TRBD2. The receptor was isolated from a woman between 18 and 29 years old in good health. This CDR3 is CSVQQRGGTDTQYF. The CDR3 coding sequence is TGCAGCGTTCAACAGCGGGGAGGAACAGATACGCAGTATTTT.